Sequencing of this T cell receptor beta chain was carried out in a study of CD8 T cells in ankylosing spondylitis. This clonotype was seen only a few times. TCRdb used MiXCR to reprocess the 5' RACE reads, holding one entry per CDR3 protein. Altogether 250,000 or so distinct CDR3 sequences are present, roughly 18% being singletons, with the ten largest covering around 30%. CDR3 length equals 15 residues. V lost 5 bases and J lost 1, with 14 bases in between. Germline loops: CDR1 SGHVS, CDR2 FNYEAQ. The receptor was isolated from a male donor with ankylosing spondylitis or in good health (not recorded which). The rearrangement joins TRBV7-6 to TRBJ1-1, with D maybe TRBD1 (5 bases). The sample taken for sequencing was blood, either unsorted or a sorted T cell fraction (not recorded which). DNA for the CDR3: TGTGCCAGCAGCCCCCAGCAGGGTCAGAACACTGAAGCTTTCTTT. This gives the protein CASSPQQGQNTEAFF.